This T cell receptor (beta chain) was recorded in a study of blood T cell repertoires in COVID-19. Trimming stripped 4 bases from V and 1 base from J, with 16 bases between. Germline V lookup: CDR1 SGHDN, CDR2 FVKESK. CDR3 length equals 16 residues. Seattle's enrolled individuals joined amid active infection and were then monitored longitudinally. Only in-frame clones appear in the TCRdb table, and some are missing; sequencing was by immunoSEQ multiplex PCR. The sample holds around 270,000 clones, around 86% seen once. The chain couples TRBV14 to TRBJ1-1; the D is unclear. The receptor was derived from a woman aged 60 to 75 with COVID-19, enrolled during active disease. Sequenced sample: peripheral blood. This CDR3 reads CASSPPFGERNTEAFF. The CDR3, as DNA: TGTGCCAGCAGCCCGCCCTTTGGGGAGAGGAACACTGAAGCTTTCTTT.